Here is one T cell receptor (beta chain) with its context. The data are from a study of T cell changes during pregnancy in multiple sclerosis. Germline lookup yields CDR1 MDHEN and CDR2 SYDVKM. V dropped 2 bases and J dropped 5; count of bases not matched to a gene: 19. The CDR3 loop spans 20 amino acids. The repertoire was sequenced with immunoSEQ multiplex PCR; TCRdb's copy has only in-frame clones and lacks some. Altogether about 53,000 clones are present, nearly 90% being singletons, with the ten largest covering less than 6.5%. The chain carries TRBV28 and TRBJ2-5; 11 bases align to TRBD2. The sequences come from peripheral blood, collected after pregnancy. The clonotype originates from a female donor in good health, enrolled as a control in a pregnancy study. CDR3 loop: CASSLARASGRRSGRETQYF. The CDR3 DNA follows: TGTGCCAGCAGTTTAGCCCGGGCTAGCGGGAGGCGTTCGGGGAGGGAGACCCAGTACTTC.